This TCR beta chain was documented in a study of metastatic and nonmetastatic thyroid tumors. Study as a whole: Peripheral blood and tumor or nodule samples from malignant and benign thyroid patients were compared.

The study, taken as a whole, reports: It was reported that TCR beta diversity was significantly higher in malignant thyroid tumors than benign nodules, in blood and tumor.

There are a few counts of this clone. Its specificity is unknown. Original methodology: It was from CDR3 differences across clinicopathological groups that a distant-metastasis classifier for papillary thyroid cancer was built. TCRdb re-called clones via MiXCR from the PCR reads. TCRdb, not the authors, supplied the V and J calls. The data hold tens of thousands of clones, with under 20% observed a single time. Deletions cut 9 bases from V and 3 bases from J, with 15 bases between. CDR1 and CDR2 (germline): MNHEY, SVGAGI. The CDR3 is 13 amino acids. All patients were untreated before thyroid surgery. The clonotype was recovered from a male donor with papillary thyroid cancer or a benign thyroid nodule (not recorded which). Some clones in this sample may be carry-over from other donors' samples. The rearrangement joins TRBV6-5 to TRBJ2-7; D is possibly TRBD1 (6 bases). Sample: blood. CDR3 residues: CASCYGQSYEQYF. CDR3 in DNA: TGTGCCAGTTGTTATGGACAGAGCTACGAGCAGTACTTC.